The 28 T cell receptor beta chains reported below all come from one sample, sequenced in a study of Graves' ophthalmopathy and Graves' hyperthyroidism. As the template, RNA transcripts were used to amplify TCR beta CDR3 regions. RT-PCR was first run with HTBI primers, then multiplex PCR in a second round. TCRdb re-called the multiplex PCR reads through MiXCR, storing one row per CDR3 protein. The repertoire holds around 1.1 million distinct CDR3 sequences, with about two fifths as singletons. Sequencing input: peripheral blood or thyroid tissue (not recorded which). The source of these receptors is an adult man with Graves' hyperthyroidism.

Many counts were recorded for this clonotype. This chain connects TRBV29-1 to TRBJ1-5; D unresolved. CDR1 and CDR2 (germline): SQVTM, ANQGSEA. The CDR3 sequence is 12 residues long. V lost 4 bases to trimming and J lost 4 bases, with 8 bases between them. This chain's CDR3 is CSVGNLNQPQHF. The CDR3, as DNA: TGCAGCGTTGGGAACCTAAATCAGCCCCAGCATTTT.

This clonotype turned up a few times. This chain links TRBV5-4 with TRBJ1-1; D is unresolved. CDR3 length: 13 amino acids. Germline CDR1 and CDR2: SGHNT and YYREEE (reference sequence). The V gene lost 2 bases and the J gene lost 3 bases, with 8 bases spanning the gap. The CDR3 sequence: CASSFHEDTEAFF. DNA of the CDR3: TGTGCCAGCAGCTTCCATGAGGACACTGAAGCTTTCTTT. Looking up the rest from reference TRBV5-4 and TRBJ1-1 gives the full variable domain: ETGVTQSPTHLIKTRGQQVTLRCSSQSGHNTVSWYQQALGQGPQFIFQYYREEENGRGNFPPRFSGLQFPNYSSELNVNALELDDSALYLCASSFHEDTEAFFGQGTRLTVV.

The chain uses TRBV5-5 and TRBJ1-4, with 8 bases lining up with TRBD1. This CDR3 is 14 amino acids long. From germline, CDR1 is SGHKS and CDR2 YYEKEE (reference sequence). V dropped 0 bases and J dropped 10; count of bases not matched to a gene: 5. The CDR3 DNA reads TGTGCCAGCAGCTTGGGGACAGGGAACAGAAAACTGTTTTTT. Protein: CASSLGTGNRKLFF. Drawing the rest from reference TRBV5-5 and TRBJ1-4, the complete variable domain is DAGVTQSPTHLIKTRGQQVTLRCSPISGHKSVSWYQQVLGQGPQFIFQYYEKEERGRGNFPDRFSARQFPNYSSELNVNALLLGDSALYLCASSLGTGNRKLFFGSGTQLSVL.

This chain connects TRBV28 to TRBJ1-2; no reliable D call. Germline loops: CDR1 MDHEN, CDR2 SYDVKM. Trimming removed 3 bases from V and 3 bases from J, with 11 bases in between. The CDR3 spans 14 residues. CDR3 loop: CASSFPQADYGYTF. CDR3 sequence (DNA): TGTGCCAGCAGTTTCCCTCAGGCGGACTATGGCTACACCTTC.

Ten or more counts support this clonotype. This sequence joins TRBV29-1 and TRBJ2-5; D is perhaps TRBD1 (6 bases). The CDR3 spans 12 residues. The V gene's germline CDR1 is SQVTM and CDR2 ANQGSEA. The V end was cut by 6 bases, the J end by 1 base, with 9 bases between. CDR3 DNA sequence: TGCAGCGTACCCAGGGGCCAAGAGACCCAGTACTTC. This sequence encodes CSVPRGQETQYF. The full variable domain, rest sourced from reference TRBV29-1 and TRBJ2-5, is SAVISQKPSRDICQRGTSLTIQCQVDSQVTMMFWYRQQPGQSLTLIATANQGSEATYESGFVIDKFPISRPNLTFSTLTVSNMSPEDSSIYLCSVPRGQETQYFGPGTRLLVL.

V and J are TRBV19 and TRBJ2-7; 8 bases are shared with TRBD1. V lost 6 bases to trimming and J lost 4 bases; unmatched junction nucleotides: 14. The CDR3 contains 16 residues. Germline V gene lookup returns CDR1 LNHDA and CDR2 SQIVND (reference sequence). For the CDR3, the DNA is TGTGCCAGTAGCATGACGATGGACAGGGACCCTTACGAGCAGTACTTC. Protein product: CASSMTMDRDPYEQYF.

This clonotype appeared many times. V gene TRBV19 combines with J gene TRBJ1-5; D call uncertain. The V and J ends lost 3 bases and 3 bases respectively, with 3 bases between them. The CDR3 runs 12 residues. Per germline, CDR1 LNHDA and CDR2 SQIVND (reference sequence). CDR3 nucleotide sequence: TGTGCCAGTAGTATCGTCAATCAGCCCCAGCATTTT. It specifies CASSIVNQPQHF.

DNA of the CDR3: TGCAGCATGCGACTAGCGGGAGCAGCCACCGGGGAGCTGTTTTTT. This codes for CSMRLAGAATGELFF. The rearrangement uses TRBV29-1 and TRBJ2-2; TRBD2 matches 12 bases. The CDR3 is 15 amino acids. Per germline, CDR1 SQVTM and CDR2 ANQGSEA. With V trimmed by 8 bases and J by 4 bases, 8 bases remained unmatched.

V usage is TRBV2 and J usage is TRBJ2-7, with 11 nucleotides matching TRBD1. The CDR3 extends over 15 amino acids. Trimming removed 6 bases from V and 3 bases from J; junction bases left unmatched: 7. Per germline, CDR1 SNHLY and CDR2 FYNNEI. CDR3 loop: CASSVGQGAFYEQYF. CDR3 bases: TGTGCCAGCAGCGTAGGACAGGGGGCCTTCTACGAGCAGTACTTC.

This clonotype occurred a few times. The J gene is TRBJ2-5, the V gene TRBV20-1, with D tentatively TRBD2 (5 bases). Per germline, CDR1 DFQATT and CDR2 SNEGSKA (reference sequence). V was trimmed by 3 bases and J by 3 bases, leaving 11 bases between them. CDR3 size: 13 residues. CDR3 in amino acids: CSASRTSKETQYF. The CDR3, as DNA: TGCAGTGCTAGCCGAACTAGTAAAGAGACCCAGTACTTC.

This chain links TRBV6-2 or TRBV6-3 with TRBJ1-5; no reliable D call. V lost 2 bases and J lost 7, with 9 bases in between. This CDR3 contains 13 residues. The germline gives CDR1 MNHEY, CDR2 SVGEGT. CDR3 loop: CASSYRVEQPQHF. The CDR3 nucleotides are TGTGCCAGCAGTTACAGGGTAGAGCAGCCCCAGCATTTT.

This clonotype was detected ten times or more. A read error may produce the germline difference seen at one junction end. The rearrangement uses TRBV29-1 and TRBJ1-1; D unclear. This CDR3 has 10 amino acids. The germline gives CDR1 SQVTM, CDR2 ANQGSEA. The CDR3, as DNA: TGCAGCGTTGAAGAGCGACTGCTTCTCTTT. Protein product: CSVEERLLLF.

This clonotype was seen a few times. The J gene is TRBJ2-7, the V gene TRBV6-5; D is unclear. The ends were cut back, 6 bases at V and 6 bases at J, with 15 bases in the middle. Germline V CDR1 and CDR2: MNHEY, SVGAGI. The CDR3 sequence is 13 residues long. The CDR3 protein is CASSPWDYSEQYF. The CDR3 DNA follows: TGTGCCAGCAGCCCCTGGGATTATTCCGAGCAGTACTTC.

This clonotype was observed many times. The CDR3 is CSAYGQGQRETQYF. CDR3 DNA: TGCAGTGCTTACGGACAGGGGCAACGAGAGACCCAGTACTTC. The J gene is TRBJ2-5, the V gene TRBV20-1, with TRBD1 matching over 9 bases. The CDR3 has 14 residues. Germline V gene sequence: CDR1 DFQATT, CDR2 SNEGSKA (reference sequence). Trimming removed 5 bases from V and 4 bases from J; junction bases left unmatched: 8.

This clonotype was recorded at least ten times. This chain links TRBV7-2 with TRBJ2-7; D unclear. The V end was cut by 2 bases, the J end by 7 bases, with 12 bases between. The length of the CDR3 is 13 residues. The germline V gene has CDR1 SGHTA and CDR2 FQGNSA. Written as DNA, the CDR3 is TGTGCCAGCAGCTTAACGCCTGCATGGGAGCAGTACTTC. Translated, it gives CASSLTPAWEQYF. Full variable domain (remainder filled in from reference TRBV7-2 and TRBJ2-7): GAGVSQSPSNKVTEKGKDVELRCDPISGHTALYWYRQSLGQGLEFLIYFQGNSAPDKSGLPSDRFSAERTGGSVSTLTIQRTQQEDSAVYLCASSLTPAWEQYFGPGTRLTVT.

This clonotype appeared many times. The chain joins TRBV19 to TRBJ1-5, with D possibly matching TRBD1 (5 bases). Per the germline V gene, CDR1 is LNHDA and CDR2 is SQIVND (reference sequence). This CDR3 comprises 13 residues. With 11 bases removed from V and 0 bases from J, the gap between germline ends came to 11 bases. The CDR3 region has the DNA TGTGCCGTCTCAGGGTATAGCAATCAGCCCCAGCATTTT. Translation gives CAVSGYSNQPQHF.

This clonotype came up a few times. This rearrangement joins TRBV19 to TRBJ2-7, with TRBD1 identical over 9 bases. The length of the CDR3 is 14 residues. Germline V CDR1 and CDR2: LNHDA, SQIVND (reference sequence). The J segment lost 3 bases and the V segment lost 5 bases, leaving 5 bases of the junction unmatched. CDR3 amino acids: CASSGTGYGYEQYF. The CDR3 bases are TGTGCCAGTAGTGGGACAGGGTATGGCTACGAGCAGTACTTC. The full variable domain, its missing parts supplied by reference TRBV19 and TRBJ2-7, is DGGITQSPKYLFRKEGQNVTLSCEQNLNHDAMYWYRQDPGQGLRLIYYSQIVNDFQKGDIAEGYSVSREKKESFPLTVTSAQKNPTAFYLCASSGTGYGYEQYFGPGTRLTVT.

This clonotype was seen many times. V is TRBV20-1 and J is TRBJ1-2; D gene ambiguous. V lost 3 bases and J lost 7, with 12 bases in between. The CDR3 loop spans 12 amino acids. Germline V gives CDR1 DFQATT, CDR2 SNEGSKA (reference sequence). The CDR3 sequence is CSASSPSVGYTF. The CDR3 coding sequence is TGCAGTGCTAGTTCTCCATCTGTTGGCTACACCTTC.

As to this clonotype: Mismatch with germline at one junction end may stem from a read error. This chain links TRBV29-1 with TRBJ2-5; the D call may be TRBD1 or TRBD2 (5 bases each). This CDR3 has 13 residues. Germline assignment: CDR1 SQVTM and CDR2 ANQGSEA. CDR3 bases: TGCGGCGTCCTGATCCGAGTTGGGGGGACCCAGTACTTC. Protein product: CGVLIRVGGTQYF.

A remark on this clonotype: A much larger clonotype is one base distant, so this may be a read error. The CDR3 loop reads CASSSGRDGELFF. CDR3 nucleotides: TGCGCCAGCAGCTCGGGTCGAGACGGGGAGCTGTTTTTT. The chain is built from TRBV5-1 and TRBJ2-2, with D unresolved. Germline V gives CDR1 SGHRS, CDR2 YFSETQ. The CDR3 has 13 amino acids. Trimming shortened V by 3 bases and J by 7 bases, and 10 bases separated the two germline ends. Supplemented by reference TRBV5-1 and TRBJ2-2, the full variable domain reads KAGVTQTPRYLIKTRGQQVTLSCSPISGHRSVSWYQQTPGQGLQFLFEYFSETQRNKGNFPGRFSGRQFSNSRSEMNVSTLELGDSALYLCASSSGRDGELFFGEGSRLTVL.

This rearrangement joins TRBV19 to TRBJ1-6; perhaps TRBD1 as D (5 bases). The CDR3 consists of 14 residues. V dropped 9 bases and J dropped 7 bases, with 16 bases sitting between them. Germline CDR1 is LNHDA and CDR2 is SQIVND (reference sequence). CDR3 DNA: TGTGCCAGGCCCGGGGCACTCGACAATTCACCCCTCCACTTT. Its protein product is CARPGALDNSPLHF.

In its sample, this clonotype was seen many times. The V and J genes are TRBV15 and TRBJ2-7; 8 bases line up with TRBD1. Trimming removed 0 bases from V and 3 bases from J; junction bases left unmatched: 13. CDR3 length equals 18 residues. Germline values: CDR1 LNHNV, CDR2 YYDKDF (reference sequence). CDR3 amino acids: CATSRDEFRRTGIYEQYF. The CDR3 DNA follows: TGTGCCACCAGCAGAGATGAATTCCGAAGGACAGGGATCTACGAGCAGTACTTC.

This clonotype was observed a few times. The chain joins TRBV20-1 to TRBJ1-5; 7 bases are a match to TRBD1. V lost 3 bases to trimming and J lost 2 bases; unmatched junction nucleotides: 10. The germline V gene encodes CDR1 DFQATT and CDR2 SNEGSKA (reference sequence). The CDR3 loop spans 16 amino acids. CDR3 nucleotides: TGCAGTGCTAGGTCAGGGGGGGGGGTCGGCAATCAGCCCCAGCATTTT. Translated: CSARSGGGVGNQPQHF.

This chain connects TRBV6-1 to TRBJ2-7; D is uncertain. The germline V gene encodes CDR1 MNHNS and CDR2 SASEGT. V was cut by 5 bases and J by 3 bases, with 14 bases left in between. The CDR3 covers 14 residues. The CDR3 region has the DNA TGTGCCAGCAGTTACTTTGGAGATGACTACGAGCAGTACTTC. This sequence encodes CASSYFGDDYEQYF.

The chain employs TRBV7-8 and TRBJ2-2, with D uncertain. Germline loops: CDR1 SGHVS, CDR2 FQNEAQ. V dropped 3 bases and J dropped 3 bases, with 11 bases sitting between them. This CDR3 is 15 amino acids long. CDR3 coding DNA: TGTGCCAGCAGCTTGCCCCGGCCTGACACCGGGGAGCTGTTTTTT. Translating it yields CASSLPRPDTGELFF.

The chain recombines TRBV7-9 with TRBJ2-2, with D maybe TRBD1 (5 bases). Germline V gives CDR1 SEHNR, CDR2 FQNEAQ (reference sequence). V was trimmed by 2 bases and J by 6 bases, leaving 13 bases between them. The CDR3 runs to 15 residues. The CDR3 nucleotides are TGTGCCAGCAGCTTATCGCCAGGGATCCCCGGGGAGCTGTTTTTT. Protein product: CASSLSPGIPGELFF.

The table lists this clonotype with many counts. The chain uses TRBV2 and TRBJ1-3; unclear D gene. From germline, CDR1 is SNHLY and CDR2 FYNNEI. The CDR3 length is 16 residues. Deletions cut 6 bases from V and 0 bases from J, with 15 bases between. The CDR3 is CASRPKTSVSGNTIYF. The DNA of the CDR3 is TGTGCCAGCAGGCCAAAGACCTCGGTCTCTGGAAACACCATATATTTT.

Concerning this clonotype itself: Just one base apart from a much larger clone, this may be a read error. This chain connects TRBV29-1 to TRBJ1-2; D is unclear. Germline assignment: CDR1 SQVTM and CDR2 ANQGSEA. The germline V and J ends were trimmed by 4 bases and 3 bases, with 9 bases remaining between them. This CDR3 contains 12 residues. The CDR3 loop reads CSVVGIHYGYTF. The CDR3 DNA sequence: TGCAGCGTTGTGGGGATCCACTATGGCTACACCTTC.